These 20 T cell receptor beta chains came from one sample sequenced in a study of T cell clonality in common variable immunodeficiency. Repertoires were generated with immunoSEQ multiplex PCR, while TCRdb's copy carries only in-frame clones and drops some. This sample carries 45,000 to 60,000 clones, none of them present only once. The sample comprised peripheral blood mononuclear cells. The receptors originated from a person aged 18-70 years in good health.

This clone was seen many times. The missing CDR3 end, 3 residues past where the read stops, is filled in from the germline J gene. This chain uses TRBV19 with TRBJ2-3, with 10 bases matching TRBD2. CDR1 and CDR2 from the germline V gene are LNHDA and SQIVND (reference sequence). CDR3 length: 16 amino acids. V lost 6 bases, J lost 8 bases, and 14 bases stayed unmatched. The part of the CDR3 DNA that was read is TGTGCCAGTAGCCGGCGGTCTCTAGCGGGGGTGGTTACG. Its protein product is CASSRRSLAGVVT. The entire CDR3 sequence reads CASSRRSLAGVVTQYF.

This clone was detected ten times or more. The CDR3 extends 3 residues past the end of the read, so its final part is completed from the germline J gene. The chain links TRBV7-8 to TRBJ2-5; 8 bases are a match to TRBD1. Germline CDR1 is SGHVS and CDR2 is FQNEAQ. The CDR3 contains 15 residues. V dropped 1 base and J dropped 5; count of bases not matched to a gene: 6. The CDR3 DNA, read in part, is TGTGCCAGCAGCTTAGTAGCCAGGGGGCGGGAGACC. It specifies CASSLVARGRET. The complete CDR3 reads CASSLVARGRETQYF.

This clone was picked up many times. An end of the junction differs from the germline gene, which may be a read error. The CDR3 extends 3 residues past the end of the read, so its final part is completed from the germline J gene. The chain links TRBV4-2 to TRBJ2-7; D may be TRBD2 (6 bases). Looked up from germline, CDR1 is LGHNA and CDR2 is YNFKEQ. The CDR3 consists of 16 residues. CDR3 bases read: TGCGCCAGCAGCCAAGATCTTGGCGGGGCCGCCTACGAG. This gives the protein CASSQDLGGAAYE. The full CDR3 is CASSQDLGGAAYEQYF.

This clone appeared many times. Sequencing ends 3 residues short of the CDR3 end; the germline J gene provides the rest. The rearrangement links TRBV19 to TRBJ2-7; the match to TRBD1 covers 8 bases. The CDR3 is 15 residues long. Losses at the gene ends were 5 bases for V and 4 bases for J; bases not matched to a gene: 10. Germline lookup yields CDR1 LNHDA and CDR2 SQIVND (reference sequence). The CDR3 bases that were read are TGTGCCAGTAGTGGCTTTGACAGGGGCAGTTACGAG. This encodes CASSGFDRGSYE. In full, the CDR3 is CASSGFDRGSYEQYF.

This clone was counted ten times or more. The CDR3 extends 3 residues past the end of the read, so its final part is completed from the germline J gene. The rearrangement joins TRBV7-6 to TRBJ2-7, with 7 bases fitting TRBD1. Germline values: CDR1 SGHVS, CDR2 FNYEAQ. This CDR3 comprises 15 residues. V shed 5 bases, J shed 1 base, and the junction held 8 bases outside the gene matches. The sequenced part of the CDR3 DNA is TGTGCCAGCAGCATTCGACAGGGTCGGTCCTACGAG. As protein: CASSIRQGRSYE. In full, the CDR3 is CASSIRQGRSYEQYF.

This clone occurred many times. The read terminates 3 residues ahead of where the CDR3 ends, so the germline J gene completes it. The chain carries TRBV12-3 or TRBV12-4 and TRBJ1-6; 9 nucleotides align to TRBD1. V was clipped by 4 bases and J by 6 bases; unmatched bases: 4. This CDR3 has 15 amino acids. The CDR3 sequence: CASSWGTGFNSPLHF. The sequenced part of the CDR3 DNA is TGTGCCAGCAGTTGGGGGACAGGGTTTAATTCACCC.

This clone occurred many times. The CDR3 extends 3 residues past the end of the read, so its final part is completed from the germline J gene. The V call is TRBV30, the J call TRBJ2-5, with 9 positions matching TRBD2. Germline-derived CDR1 and CDR2 are GTSNPN and SVGIG (reference sequence). With 0 bases clipped from V and 5 bases from J, the junction kept 19 bases outside the gene matches. The CDR3 is 19 residues long. CDR3 loop: CAWSVPSPYPAGGRETQYF. The DNA read from the CDR3 is TGTGCCTGGAGTGTACCTTCCCCTTACCCAGCGGGGGGAAGGGAGACC. The whole variable domain, remainder taken from reference TRBV30 and TRBJ2-5, is SQTIHQWPATLVQPVGSPLSLECTVEGTSNPNLYWYRQAAGRGLQLLFYSVGIGQISSEVPQNLSASRPQDRQFILSSKKLLLSDSGFYLCAWSVPSPYPAGGRETQYFGPGTRLLVL.

In its sample, this clone was seen many times. The read is 3 residues too short to cover the CDR3 end, so that end is filled in from the germline J gene. This rearrangement joins TRBV20-1 to TRBJ1-5, with 8 bases lining up with TRBD1. CDR3 length: 15 amino acids. The germline V gene encodes CDR1 DFQATT and CDR2 SNEGSKA (reference sequence). The J segment lost 6 bases and the V segment lost 0 bases, leaving 7 bases of the junction unmatched. The covered CDR3 bases are TGCAGTGCTAGAGATGGGACAGGTCAGAGTCAGCCC. Its protein product is CSARDGTGQSQP. The whole CDR3 protein is CSARDGTGQSQPQHF.

Worth noting for this clone: The read gets to within 3 residues of the CDR3 end, and the germline J gene fills in the rest. This sequence joins TRBV20-1 and TRBJ1-6, with D unclear. Germline lookup yields CDR1 DFQATT and CDR2 SNEGSKA (reference sequence). This CDR3 spans 15 amino acids. With 2 bases removed from V and 5 bases from J, the gap between germline ends came to 13 bases. The sequenced part of the CDR3 DNA is TGCAGTGCTAGAAATTCGGGGATTGATAATTCACCC. Its protein product is CSARNSGIDNSP. From start to end, the CDR3 is CSARNSGIDNSPLHF.

This clone has a count of ten or more. The read terminates 3 residues before the CDR3 end, so the remaining end is supplied by the germline J gene. The chain joins TRBV7-2 to TRBJ1-2; D perhaps matches TRBD1 (5 bases). The ends were cut back, 5 bases at V and 4 bases at J, with 14 bases in the middle. Germline CDR1 is SGHTA and CDR2 is FQGNSA. This CDR3 spans 14 amino acids. CDR3 loop: CASSPWGSSYGYTF. The CDR3 bases that were read are TGTGCCAGCAGCCCTTGGGGCAGCTCCTATGGC. Based on the CDR3 plus reference TRBV7-2 and TRBJ1-2, the full variable domain is GAGVSQSPSNKVTEKGKDVELRCDPISGHTALYWYRQSLGQGLEFLIYFQGNSAPDKSGLPSDRFSAERTGGSVSTLTIQRTQQEDSAVYLCASSPWGSSYGYTFGSGTRLTVV.

This clone was detected ten times or more. The sequenced fragment ends 3 residues before the CDR3 boundary, so the rest is inferred from the germline J gene. The chain is built from TRBV7-6 and TRBJ1-2; 8 nucleotides align to TRBD1. The CDR3 consists of 13 residues. Germline CDR1 reads SGHVS; CDR2 reads FNYEAQ. The CDR3 sequence: CASSLSDRDGYTF. The sequenced CDR3 bases are TGTGCCAGCAGCCTATCGGACAGGGACGGC.

Of note for this clone: The CDR3 extends 3 residues past the end of the read, so its final part is completed from the germline J gene. The V gene is TRBV2, the J gene TRBJ2-5, with TRBD2 matching over 9 bases. Germline V lookup: CDR1 SNHLY, CDR2 FYNNEI. The CDR3 covers 16 residues. This chain's CDR3 is CASSGAGGRGTDTQYF. Partial CDR3 DNA: TGTGCCAGCAGTGGGGCGGGGGGGCGTGGCACAGATACC.

This clone was found many times. The CDR3 extends 3 residues past the end of the read, so its final part is completed from the germline J gene. The chain recombines TRBV5-1 with TRBJ1-3, with 7 bases matching TRBD1. CDR3 length: 14 amino acids. The V segment lost 3 bases and the J segment 1 base; nucleotides outside the gene matches: 1. The germline CDR1 and CDR2 sequences are SGHRS and YFSETQ. Partial CDR3 DNA: TGCGCCAGCAGCTGGGGACAGTCTGGAAACACC. Encoded protein: CASSWGQSGNT. The full-length CDR3 reads as CASSWGQSGNTIYF.

At least ten counts were recorded for this clone. The CDR3 end lies 3 residues beyond the end of the read and is filled in from the germline J gene. The gene calls are TRBV7-2 and TRBJ1-1, with unresolved D. Germline CDR1 is SGHTA and CDR2 is FQGNSA. V was clipped by 5 bases and J by 0 bases, with 7 bases between them. The CDR3 has 13 amino acids. The CDR3: CASSPHMNTEAFF. The CDR3 DNA, read in part, is TGTGCCAGCAGCCCCCACATGAACACTGAA.

The table lists this clone with many counts. The CDR3 goes on 3 residues after the read ends, and that part is filled in from the germline J gene. The chain uses TRBV19 and TRBJ2-5; 9 bases map to TRBD1. CDR1 LNHDA and CDR2 SQIVND come from the germline V gene (reference sequence). This CDR3 has 17 residues. Trimming took 5 bases from V and 1 from J; bases not matched to a gene: 11. This chain's CDR3 is CASSPIPGQGFQETQYF. The CDR3 DNA, read in part, is TGTGCCAGTAGTCCTATACCGGGACAGGGTTTCCAAGAGACC.

As concerns this clone: Read data end 3 residues before the CDR3 end; the end is taken from the germline J gene. The J gene is TRBJ2-7, the V gene TRBV7-9, with D perhaps matching TRBD2 (6 bases). Trimming removed 8 bases from V and 3 bases from J, with 14 bases in between. This CDR3 is 13 amino acids long. Looked up from germline, CDR1 is SEHNR and CDR2 is FQNEAQ (reference sequence). The sequenced part of the CDR3 DNA is TGTGCCAGCGCCCTCCTGGGGGGCTACGAG. Its translation: CASALLGGYE. The full CDR3 sequence reads CASALLGGYEQYF.

This clone was counted many times. The sequence runs out 3 residues before the end of the CDR3; the remainder is reconstructed from the germline J gene. V and J are TRBV19 and TRBJ2-1, with TRBD1 as a possible D gene (6 bases). The CDR3 consists of 13 residues. The V gene's germline CDR1 is LNHDA and CDR2 SQIVND (reference sequence). Trimming took off 2 bases at V and 4 bases at J, with 6 bases between the two ends. The CDR3 loop reads CASSIQGYNEQFF. CDR3 DNA, as far as it was read: TGTGCCAGTAGTATACAGGGGTACAATGAG.

This clone occurred many times. The read terminates 3 residues ahead of where the CDR3 ends, so the germline J gene completes it. This chain links TRBV30 with TRBJ1-3; 7 bases agree with TRBD1. After removal of 1 base from V and 7 bases from J, the junction contained 7 bases not matched to a gene. CDR1 and CDR2 from the germline V gene are GTSNPN and SVGIG (reference sequence). This CDR3 contains 14 residues. CDR3 DNA, as far as it was read: TGTGCCTGGAGTGAGGGACAGACTCTCAACACC. Translation: CAWSEGQTLNT. The entire CDR3 reads CAWSEGQTLNTIYF.

This clone was counted many times. From the germline J gene comes the end of the CDR3, since the read stops 3 residues before it. This chain joins TRBV20-1 and TRBJ2-1; unclear D gene. The germline V gene has CDR1 DFQATT and CDR2 SNEGSKA (reference sequence). CDR3 length: 11 amino acids. CDR3 region: CRPSDTNEQFF. CDR3 DNA, as far as it was read: TGCAGGCCTTCTGACACGAATGAG.

This clone was picked up many times. The read stops 3 residues short of the end of the CDR3; the missing end is completed from the germline J gene. The V call is TRBV5-1, the J call TRBJ2-5; 11 bases map to TRBD2. Germline V gene sequence: CDR1 SGHRS, CDR2 YFSETQ. The CDR3 sequence is 16 residues long. The trim removed 3 bases at V and 1 base at J, leaving 5 bases unmatched. CDR3 DNA (partial): TGCGCCAGCAGCTCACTAGCGGGGGCGATCCAAGAGACC. Amino acids: CASSSLAGAIQET. The full CDR3 sequence reads CASSSLAGAIQETQYF.